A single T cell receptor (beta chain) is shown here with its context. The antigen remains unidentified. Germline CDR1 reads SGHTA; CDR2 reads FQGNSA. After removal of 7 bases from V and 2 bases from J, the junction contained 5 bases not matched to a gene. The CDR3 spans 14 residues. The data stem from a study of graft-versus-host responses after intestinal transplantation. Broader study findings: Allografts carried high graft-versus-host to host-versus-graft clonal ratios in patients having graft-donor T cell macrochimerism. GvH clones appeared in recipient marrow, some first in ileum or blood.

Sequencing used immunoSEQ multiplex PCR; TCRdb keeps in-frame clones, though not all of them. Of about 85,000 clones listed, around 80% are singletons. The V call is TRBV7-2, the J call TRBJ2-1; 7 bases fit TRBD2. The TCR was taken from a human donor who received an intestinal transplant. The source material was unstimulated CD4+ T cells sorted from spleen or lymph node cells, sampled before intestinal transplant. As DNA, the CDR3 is TGTGCCAGCACCGGGGACTATGCCTACAATGAGCAGTTCTTC. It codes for CASTGDYAYNEQFF. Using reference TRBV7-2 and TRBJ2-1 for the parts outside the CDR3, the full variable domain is GAGVSQSPSNKVTEKGKDVELRCDPISGHTALYWYRQSLGQGLEFLIYFQGNSAPDKSGLPSDRFSAERTGGSVSTLTIQRTQQEDSAVYLCASTGDYAYNEQFFGPGTRLTVL.